One sample yielded the 30 T cell receptor beta chains listed below, sequenced in a study of regulatory T cells in long-lasting Graves disease. Time point in this sample: newly diagnosed GD, antithyroid drugs for less than 3 months. The TCR library was made from RNA that had been extracted from PBMCs in TRIzol. Construction of the TCR beta libraries employed iRepertoire HTBI primers in conjunction with Arm-PCR of CDR3 regions. TCRdb analysed the multiplex PCR reads with MiXCR anew, one entry per CDR3 protein. The sample lists some 340,000 distinct CDR3 sequences; about 12% were seen once. The sample also formed part of further work on T cells in Graves' hyperthyroidism and ophthalmopathy.

This sample comprised peripheral blood mononuclear cells (PBMCs), obtained at new diagnosis, from a patient treated with antithyroid drugs. The origin of the receptors is a woman in her late teens or twenties with Graves disease.

This clonotype showed up just a few times. The CDR3 region has the DNA TGCAGCGTCGGAATTGGCGCTTTCTTT. This codes for CSVGIGAFF. The V call is TRBV29-1, the J call TRBJ1-1; D remains ambiguous. Trimming stripped 6 bases from V and 11 bases from J, with 10 bases between. The germline CDR1 and CDR2 sequences are SQVTM and ANQGSEA. This CDR3 spans 9 amino acids.

There are many counts of this clonotype. This chain connects TRBV28 to TRBJ1-4, with 7 bases fitting TRBD1. The V gene's germline CDR1 is MDHEN and CDR2 SYDVKM. This CDR3 has 14 amino acids. Trimming at V came to 8 bases and at J to 0 bases, leaving 3 bases not matched to a gene. CDR3 loop: CASGTGATNEKLFF. CDR3 nucleotides: TGTGCCAGCGGAACAGGGGCAACTAATGAAAAACTGTTTTTT.

J is TRBJ1-6 and V is TRBV7-2, with D possibly being TRBD1 (5 bases). CDR3 size: 14 residues. V was pared by 4 bases and J by 7 bases, with 11 bases between. CDR1 and CDR2 (germline): SGHTA, FQGNSA. The CDR3 region has the DNA TGTGCCAGCAGCTCGCGGGGGACCAATTCACCCCTCCACTTT. Encoded protein: CASSSRGTNSPLHF.

This clonotype showed up just a few times. The V call is TRBV30, the J call TRBJ2-2, with 14 bases lining up with TRBD2. Per germline, CDR1 GTSNPN and CDR2 SVGIG (reference sequence). The CDR3 has 16 residues. Germline trimming cut 5 bases from V and 3 bases from J; bases unmatched to any gene: 5. The CDR3 region has the DNA TGTGCCTGGGGGACTAGCGGGAGTGGGTACACCGGGGAGCTGTTTTTT. Translation: CAWGTSGSGYTGELFF. The full variable domain, its missing parts supplied by reference TRBV30 and TRBJ2-2, is SQTIHQWPATLVQPVGSPLSLECTVEGTSNPNLYWYRQAAGRGLQLLFYSVGIGQISSEVPQNLSASRPQDRQFILSSKKLLLSDSGFYLCAWGTSGSGYTGELFFGEGSRLTVL.

This clonotype was counted between two and nine times. The rearrangement uses TRBV6-2 or TRBV6-3 and TRBJ2-3, with 8 bases matching TRBD2. CDR1 MNHEY and CDR2 SVGEGT come from the germline V gene. The CDR3 is 17 amino acids. The ends lost 2 bases at V and 2 bases at J; junction bases unmatched: 9. The CDR3, as DNA: TGTGCCAGCAGTTACGAAAAGCGGGAGAGAGTCACAGATACGCAGTATTTT. Amino acids: CASSYEKRERVTDTQYF.

This clonotype was seen at least ten times. The J gene is TRBJ1-1, the V gene TRBV7-2; D gene ambiguous. Trimming left V 3 bases short and J 0 bases short, with 8 bases between. The CDR3 runs to 14 residues. The V gene's germline CDR1 is SGHTA and CDR2 FQGNSA. The CDR3 here is CASSFAAMNTEAFF. The CDR3 DNA reads TGTGCCAGCAGCTTCGCAGCGATGAACACTGAAGCTTTCTTT.

This clonotype showed up many times. The chain recombines TRBV7-3 with TRBJ2-1; 7 bases are shared with TRBD1. The J segment lost 6 bases and the V segment lost 5 bases, leaving 4 bases of the junction unmatched. Per the germline V gene, CDR1 is SGHTA and CDR2 is FQGTGA. This CDR3 comprises 13 residues. CDR3 DNA: TGTGCCAGCAGCCCCAGGGGGATCAATGAGCAGTTCTTC. It specifies CASSPRGINEQFF.

The rearrangement uses TRBV4-3 and TRBJ2-7; 8 nucleotides match TRBD2. The CDR3 loop spans 15 amino acids. V gave up 1 base and J gave up 4 bases; unmatched junction bases: 6. The germline gives CDR1 LGHNA, CDR2 YSLEER. The CDR3 region is CASSQGLAGWYEQYF. The CDR3 DNA sequence: TGCGCCAGCAGCCAAGGTTTAGCGGGGTGGTACGAGCAGTACTTC.

This clonotype was recorded a few times. This chain joins TRBV20-1 and TRBJ1-1; possibly TRBD1 for D (5 bases). The CDR3 is 13 amino acids. The germline gives CDR1 DFQATT, CDR2 SNEGSKA (reference sequence). V lost 1 base and J lost 4, with 10 bases in between. CDR3 nucleotide sequence: TGCAGTGCTAGAGCGACCAGGGTCACTGAAGCTTTCTTT. Translated: CSARATRVTEAFF.

In this sample, this clonotype turned up a few times. The chain recombines TRBV10-3 with TRBJ1-1, with D unclear. The CDR3 totals 14 residues. Germline V lookup: CDR1 ENHRY, CDR2 SYGVKD. The V end was cut by 2 bases, the J end by 0 bases, with 7 bases between. CDR3 DNA sequence: TGTGCCATCAGTGAGGATATTATGAACACTGAAGCTTTCTTT. Its protein is CAISEDIMNTEAFF.

V usage is TRBV14 and J usage is TRBJ1-2; TRBD1 matches 8 bases. CDR1 is SGHDN and CDR2 is FVKESK in the germline V gene. CDR3 length: 17 residues. V dropped 1 base and J dropped 4; count of bases not matched to a gene: 11. CDR3 coding DNA: TGTGCCAGCAGCCAAGGGGACCGACAGGGGACACTCTATGGCTACACCTTC. It codes for CASSQGDRQGTLYGYTF.

Of note for this clonotype: Sequence at one end of the junction differs from germline and may be a read error. The chain's CDR3 is CASSGLVGWF. Written as DNA, the CDR3 is TGTGCCAGCAGCGGGCTCGTCGGGTGGTTC. This chain connects TRBV9 to TRBJ2-4; D gene uncertain. This CDR3 comprises 10 residues. Per the germline V gene, CDR1 is SGDLS and CDR2 is YYNGEE.

The chain links TRBV7-9 to TRBJ2-1; D assignment may be TRBD1 or TRBD2 (7 bases each). Germline V gene data show CDR1 as SEHNR and CDR2 as FQNEAQ (reference sequence). V was cut by 8 bases and J by 2 bases, with 16 bases left in between. The CDR3 has 15 residues. In nucleotides, the CDR3 is TGTGCCAGCCGAAGTTCAGGGGGGGCCTACAATGAGCAGTTCTTC. This sequence encodes CASRSSGGAYNEQFF.

The chain is built from TRBV19 and TRBJ1-5; TRBD1 agrees at 9 bases. Germline CDR1 LNHDA, CDR2 SQIVND (reference sequence). J gave up 15 bases and V 7 bases, and 10 bases lay outside the gene matches. This CDR3 spans 12 amino acids. This chain's CDR3 is CASTGRTGASHF. In nucleotides, the CDR3 is TGTGCCAGTACCGGGAGGACAGGGGCGTCGCATTTT.

This clonotype was counted at least ten times. This sequence joins TRBV12-3 or TRBV12-4 and TRBJ2-7; 7 nucleotides align to TRBD1. Germline trimming cut 5 bases from V and 7 bases from J; bases unmatched to any gene: 5. The CDR3 is 12 residues long. The CDR3 DNA reads TGTGCCAGCAGTCCCCCAGGGGGAGAGCAGTACTTC. It is translated as CASSPPGGEQYF.

This clonotype was picked up many times. V usage is TRBV6-1 and J usage is TRBJ2-1, with 8 bases identical to TRBD2. The V and J ends lost 6 bases and 4 bases, in that order; junction bases with no gene match: 5. There are 14 residues in the CDR3. Looked up from germline, CDR1 is MNHNS and CDR2 is SASEGT. In nucleotides, the CDR3 is TGTGCCAGCAGCCCCGGGGGGGCATACAATGAGCAGTTCTTC. Its translation: CASSPGGAYNEQFF.

This clonotype was counted between two and nine times. This CDR3 reads CASSATRAGNTIYF. In DNA, the CDR3 is TGTGCCAGCAGCGCGACTAGGGCCGGAAACACCATATATTTT. V and J are TRBV11-2 and TRBJ1-3; unclear D gene. Germline CDR1 reads SGHAT; CDR2 reads FQNNGV. Trimming stripped 5 bases from V and 4 bases from J, with 12 bases between. This CDR3 spans 14 amino acids.

This clonotype was observed many times. The V gene is TRBV15, the J gene TRBJ1-2; D is ambiguous. This CDR3 comprises 13 residues. Germline loops: CDR1 LNHNV, CDR2 YYDKDF (reference sequence). V was pared by 5 bases and J by 0 bases, with 7 bases between. DNA for the CDR3: TGTGCCACCAGCGCTGGTCCTAACTATGGCTACACCTTC. Amino acid sequence: CATSAGPNYGYTF.

Of note for this clonotype: This sequence may be a read error, since a much larger clone differs from it by one base. The chain uses TRBV3-1 and TRBJ1-4; D uncertain. With 4 bases removed from V and 7 bases from J, the gap between germline ends came to 19 bases. CDR1 LGHDT and CDR2 YNNKEL come from the germline V gene (reference sequence). The CDR3 consists of 16 residues. The CDR3 coding sequence is TGTGCCAGCAGCCTAACATTTGGCCGGCGGGGTGAAAAACTGTTTTTT. This translates into CASSLTFGRRGEKLFF.

This clonotype has just a few counts. The V and J genes are TRBV2 and TRBJ2-7; 8 nucleotides align to TRBD1. V dropped 10 bases and J dropped 2; count of bases not matched to a gene: 7. The CDR3 consists of 13 residues. CDR1 and CDR2 from the germline V gene are SNHLY and FYNNEI. CDR3 loop: CATGGHIPYEQYF. The CDR3 coding sequence is TGTGCCACAGGGGGCCACATCCCCTACGAGCAGTACTTC.

This clonotype was observed at least ten times. This chain joins TRBV13 and TRBJ2-1; D perhaps matches TRBD2 (6 bases). CDR1 is PRHDT and CDR2 is FYEKMQ in the germline V gene (reference sequence). CDR3 length: 16 residues. Deletions cut 5 bases from V and 0 bases from J, with 14 bases between. The CDR3 is CASSTRDWSSYNEQFF. DNA for the CDR3: TGTGCCAGCAGCACACGGGACTGGAGCTCCTACAATGAGCAGTTCTTC.

At least ten counts were recorded for this clonotype. The chain has TRBV7-2 and TRBJ1-2; D unresolved. The CDR3 extends over 16 amino acids. Per the germline V gene, CDR1 is SGHTA and CDR2 is FQGNSA. Trimming stripped 1 base from V and 3 bases from J, with 15 bases between. The CDR3 nucleotides read TGTGCCAGCAGCTTAGGTTGGGTGGGGAAAGACTATGGCTACACCTTC. This codes for CASSLGWVGKDYGYTF.

The chain is built from TRBV7-9 and TRBJ2-4; TRBD1 might be the D (6 bases). The V end was cut by 1 base, the J end by 9 bases, with 10 bases between. Germline loops: CDR1 SEHNR, CDR2 FQNEAQ (reference sequence). The CDR3 is 13 amino acids. CDR3 DNA sequence: TGTGCCAGCAGCTTAGTTTCAGGGGCCATTCAGTACTTC. This translates into CASSLVSGAIQYF.

This clonotype was counted many times. This sequence joins TRBV7-6 and TRBJ2-1, with D maybe TRBD2 (6 bases). Looked up from germline, CDR1 is SGHVS and CDR2 is FNYEAQ. The CDR3 is 17 residues long. V was shortened by 3 bases and J by 1 base, with 16 bases between the two germline ends. The CDR3 reads CASSLRAGVLSYNEQFF. CDR3 coding DNA: TGTGCCAGCAGCTTGCGAGCGGGTGTACTTTCCTACAATGAGCAGTTCTTC.

This clonotype has only a few counts. The chain couples TRBV19 to TRBJ2-1; possibly TRBD2 for D (6 bases). V was trimmed by 1 base and J by 2 bases, leaving 12 bases between them. The CDR3 covers 16 residues. Per the germline V gene, CDR1 is LNHDA and CDR2 is SQIVND (reference sequence). This CDR3 reads CASSIAAGPPYNEQFF. The CDR3 DNA sequence: TGTGCCAGTAGTATAGCCGCGGGGCCTCCCTACAATGAGCAGTTCTTC.

Ten or more counts support this clonotype. The chain carries TRBV11-2 and TRBJ2-2; the D gene is possibly TRBD2 (7 bases). The CDR3 has 16 amino acids. Germline V gene lookup returns CDR1 SGHAT and CDR2 FQNNGV. V was shortened by 2 bases and J by 4 bases, with 14 bases between the two germline ends. Here the CDR3 reads CASSLYFGGLTGELFF. The DNA of the CDR3 is TGTGCCAGCAGCTTATATTTCGGGGGGCTCACCGGGGAGCTGTTTTTT.

This clonotype has just a few counts. V gene TRBV6-2 or TRBV6-3 combines with J gene TRBJ2-5; no definite D call. Between the trimmed V and J ends, which lost 7 bases and 4 bases, there was a span of 10 bases. The germline V gene encodes CDR1 MNHEY and CDR2 SVGEGT. This CDR3 has 12 residues. CDR3 region: CASNDQTETQYF. Written as DNA, the CDR3 is TGTGCCAGCAATGACCAGACAGAGACCCAGTACTTC.

This clonotype was observed a few times. Germline is not matched at one junction end, which may reflect a read error. The V and J genes are TRBV28 and TRBJ2-5, with D perhaps assigned TRBD1 or TRBD2 (5 bases each). The CDR3 consists of 16 residues. Germline V CDR1 and CDR2: MDHEN, SYDVKM. CDR3 loop: CASSLWASGDQEAQYF. The CDR3 region has the DNA TGTGCCAGCAGTTTATGGGCTAGTGGGGACCAAGAGGCCCAGTACTTC.

This clonotype was picked up a small number of times. This chain joins TRBV12-3 or TRBV12-4 and TRBJ1-2, with TRBD1 as a possible D gene (5 bases). CDR3 size: 13 residues. Trimming took 5 bases from V and 6 from J, leaving 13 bases between them. CDR3 in amino acids: CASSRQLGDGYTF. The CDR3 nucleotides are TGTGCCAGCAGTCGGCAATTGGGGGATGGCTACACCTTC.

This clonotype has a count of ten or more. The chain links TRBV29-1 to TRBJ2-1, with 9 bases fitting TRBD2. Germline V gene sequence: CDR1 SQVTM, CDR2 ANQGSEA. J lost 10 bases, V lost 2 bases, and 12 bases had no gene match. The CDR3 extends over 15 amino acids. DNA for the CDR3: TGCAGCGTTGAAACAGCGGGAGGCCCGAGGGGGGAGCAGTTCTTC. It encodes CSVETAGGPRGEQFF.